This is a list of T cell receptor beta chains from one sample in a study of blood T cell repertoires in COVID-19. TCRdb's table, derived via immunoSEQ multiplex PCR, lists solely in-frame clones and lacks some. The table shows 97,000 or so clones, with 70% to 85% occurring only once. Material: peripheral blood. These receptors were obtained from a man aged 65 to 79 with active or convalescent COVID-19. Each CDR3 is given with its conserved first and last residue. A D gene is named only where the DNA matches it firmly. Clone size appears in some rows only: once, few, many, or a class for an expanded clone.

>TRBV7-9|NA|TRBJ1-2|NA
CASSLSTGGYGYTF
TGTGCCAGCAGCCTGTCGACAGGCGGGTATGGCTACACCTTC
>TRBV3-1/TRBV3-2|TRBD2|TRBJ2-7|NA
CASSQEAGGPLDEQYF
TGTGCCAGCAGCCAAGAAGCGGGGGGGCCGCTCGACGAGCAGTACTTC
>TRBV7-9|NA|TRBJ2-3|NA
CASSLSPNTDTQYF
TGTGCCAGCAGCTTATCTCCTAACACAGATACGCAGTATTTT
>TRBV3-1/TRBV3-2|TRBD2|TRBJ2-2|NA
CASSQVVSGGTGELFF
TGTGCCAGCAGCCAAGTCGTAAGCGGGGGCACCGGGGAGCTGTTTTTT
>TRBV5-4|NA|TRBJ2-5|NA
CASSLEQLLGTQYF
TGTGCCAGCAGCTTGGAACAGCTCCTCGGGACCCAGTACTTC
>TRBV19|NA|TRBJ2-1|NA
CASSSFPRSGYNEQFF
TGTGCCAGTAGTTCTTTCCCCCGGTCGGGCTACAATGAGCAGTTCTTC
>TRBV7-6|NA|TRBJ2-2|NA
CASSFPPENTGELFF
TGTGCCAGCAGCTTTCCTCCAGAGAACACCGGGGAGCTGTTTTTT
>TRBV20-1|NA|TRBJ1-2|few
CSARDGAGYTF
TGCAGTGCTAGAGATGGGGCTGGCTACACCTTC
>TRBV18|TRBD1|TRBJ1-5|NA
CASSLGQGGNQPQHF
TGTGCCAGCTCACTCGGACAGGGTGGCAATCAGCCCCAGCATTTT
>TRBV4-1|NA|TRBJ1-6|few
CASSQSLVAPLHF
TGCGCCAGCAGCCAGAGCCTCGTGGCACCCCTCCACTTT
>TRBV20-1|NA|TRBJ2-7|NA
CSANRETEQYF
TGCAGTGCTAACCGGGAGACCGAGCAGTACTTC
>TRBV18|TRBD1|TRBJ1-1|NA
CASSEWTGKDAFF
TGTGCCAGCTCAGAGTGGACAGGGAAGGACGCTTTCTTT
>TRBV27|NA|TRBJ1-1|NA
CASSPGLGSMNTEAFF
TGTGCCAGCAGTCCGGGATTAGGGTCAATGAACACTGAAGCTTTCTTT
>TRBV14|NA|TRBJ2-6|NA
CASSNRVSGANVLTF
TGTGCCAGCAGCAACAGGGTTTCTGGGGCCAACGTCCTGACTTTC
>TRBV7-3|NA|TRBJ2-1|NA
CASSRGSQSNEQFF
TGTGCCAGCAGCCGGGGAAGTCAATCGAATGAGCAGTTCTTC
>TRBV3-1/TRBV3-2|TRBD1|TRBJ2-2|once
CASSPTGVHTGELFF
TGTGCCAGCAGCCCGACAGGGGTCCACACCGGGGAGCTGTTTTTT
>TRBV19|TRBD1|TRBJ1-5|NA
CASSIRDSYQPQHF
TGTGCCAGTAGTATACGGGACAGCTATCAGCCCCAGCATTTT
>TRBV19|TRBD1|TRBJ1-1|once
CASTDRVDTEAFF
TGTGCCAGTACCGACAGGGTTGACACTGAAGCTTTCTTT
>TRBV6-6|TRBD1|TRBJ1-2|once
CASRGTGGTSNYGYTF
TGTGCCAGCAGGGGGACAGGGGGAACCTCTAACTATGGCTACACCTTC
>TRBV12-3/TRBV12-4|NA|TRBJ1-2|NA
CASSFLRNGYTF
TGTGCCAGCAGTTTTTTGAGAAATGGCTACACCTTC
>TRBV11-3|NA|TRBJ1-4|NA
CASSLEQYEKLFF
TGTGCCAGCAGCTTAGAACAATATGAAAAACTGTTTTTT
>TRBV3-1/TRBV3-2|TRBD1|TRBJ2-5|NA
CASSQDRDRRYQETQYF
TGTGCCAGCAGCCAAGATCGGGACAGGAGGTACCAAGAGACCCAGTACTTC
>TRBV6-5|NA|TRBJ1-5|once
CASSQGLTSNQPQHF
TGTGCCAGCAGTCAGGGGCTGACTAGCAATCAGCCCCAGCATTTT
>TRBV5-1|NA|TRBJ2-7|NA
CASSLRQVRDEQYF
TGCGCCAGCAGCCTCCGACAGGTCCGCGACGAGCAGTACTTC
>TRBV19|NA|TRBJ2-1|NA
CASGPQGEVNEQFF
TGTGCCAGTGGCCCGCAGGGGGAGGTCAATGAGCAGTTCTTC
>TRBV9|TRBD2|TRBJ2-1|NA
CASSVEFQRDHNEQFF
TGTGCCAGCAGCGTAGAATTCCAGCGGGATCACAATGAGCAGTTCTTC
>TRBV28|NA|TRBJ2-2|NA
CASSPTGSGSTGELFF
TGTGCCAGCAGTCCCACAGGGTCTGGGAGCACCGGGGAGCTGTTTTTT
>TRBV2|TRBD2|TRBJ2-5|NA
CASSRAGVSQETQYF
TGTGCCAGCAGCCGCGCGGGGGTCTCCCAAGAGACCCAGTACTTC
>TRBV5-6|NA|TRBJ2-5|NA
CASNFVGASFETQYF
TGTGCCAGCAACTTTGTGGGGGCTTCGTTTGAGACCCAGTACTTC
>TRBV7-2|NA|TRBJ2-5|NA
CASSLATGGETQYF
TGTGCCAGCAGCTTAGCGACCGGGGGAGAGACCCAGTACTTC
>TRBV11-1|NA|TRBJ2-5|NA
CASTFARTGLQETQYF
TGTGCCAGCACCTTCGCCCGTACAGGGCTCCAAGAGACCCAGTACTTC
>TRBV6-5|NA|TRBJ2-7|NA
CASSYSGVMWYF
TGTGCCAGCAGTTACTCTGGAGTAATGTGGTACTTC
>TRBV3-1/TRBV3-2|NA|TRBJ1-1|NA
CASSQVAGNTEAFF
TGTGCCAGCAGCCAAGTCGCCGGGAACACTGAAGCTTTCTTT
>TRBV6-2/TRBV6-3|TRBD1|TRBJ2-7|NA
CATNPGQGGSYEQYF
TGTGCCACCAACCCTGGACAGGGTGGCTCCTACGAGCAGTACTTC
>TRBV30|NA|TRBJ1-2|NA
CAWSEGRRGPYGYTF
TGTGCCTGGAGTGAGGGCAGGAGGGGCCCCTATGGCTACACCTTC
>TRBV7-6|TRBD2|TRBJ2-3|NA
CASSLGLGDLADTQYF
TGTGCCAGCAGCTTGGGACTAGGGGACCTCGCAGATACGCAGTATTTT
>TRBV6-5|TRBD1|TRBJ2-7|NA
CASSRQGETREQYF
TGTGCCAGCAGTAGACAGGGGGAAACACGGGAGCAGTACTTC
>TRBV4-1|NA|TRBJ1-5|NA
CASSLERDQPQHF
TGCGCCAGCAGCTTGGAACGGGATCAGCCCCAGCATTTT
>TRBV18|TRBD1|TRBJ1-1|NA
CASSPSLDRVPEAFF
TGTGCCAGCTCACCCAGCTTGGACAGGGTGCCTGAAGCTTTCTTT
>TRBV19|TRBD1|TRBJ1-2|NA
CASTDRDNYGYTF
TGTGCCAGTACCGACAGGGACAACTATGGCTACACCTTC
>TRBV2|NA|TRBJ2-5|NA
CASSRFILAHQETQYF
TGTGCCAGCAGCCGGTTCATACTAGCTCACCAAGAGACCCAGTACTTC